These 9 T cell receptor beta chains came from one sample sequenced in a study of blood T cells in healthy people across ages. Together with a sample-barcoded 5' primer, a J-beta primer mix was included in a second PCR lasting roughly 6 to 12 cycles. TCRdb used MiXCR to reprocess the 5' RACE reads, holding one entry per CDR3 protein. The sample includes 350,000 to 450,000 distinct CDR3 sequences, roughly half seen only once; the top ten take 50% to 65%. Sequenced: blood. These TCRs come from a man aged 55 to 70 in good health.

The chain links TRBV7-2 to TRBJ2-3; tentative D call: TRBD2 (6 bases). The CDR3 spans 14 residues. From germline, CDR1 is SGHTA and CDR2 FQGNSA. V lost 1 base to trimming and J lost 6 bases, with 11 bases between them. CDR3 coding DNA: TGTGCCAGCAGCTTAGAACTAGCCACGGATACGCAGTATTTT. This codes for CASSLELATDTQYF. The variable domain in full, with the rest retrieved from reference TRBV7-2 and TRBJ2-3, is GAGVSQSPSNKVTEKGKDVELRCDPISGHTALYWYRQSLGQGLEFLIYFQGNSAPDKSGLPSDRFSAERTGGSVSTLTIQRTQQEDSAVYLCASSLELATDTQYFGPGTRLTVL.

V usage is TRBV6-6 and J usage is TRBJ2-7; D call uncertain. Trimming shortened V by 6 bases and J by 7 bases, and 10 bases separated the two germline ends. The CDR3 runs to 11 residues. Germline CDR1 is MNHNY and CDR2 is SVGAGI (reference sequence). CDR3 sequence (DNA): TGTGCCAGCAGCATCGGCCGAGAGCAGTACTTC. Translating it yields CASSIGREQYF.

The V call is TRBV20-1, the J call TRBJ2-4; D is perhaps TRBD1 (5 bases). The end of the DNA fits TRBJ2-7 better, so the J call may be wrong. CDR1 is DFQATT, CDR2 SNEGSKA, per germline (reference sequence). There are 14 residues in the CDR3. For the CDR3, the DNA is TGCAGTGCTAGATCTTCCAGGGTCGACTACGAGCAGTACTTC. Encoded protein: CSARSSRVDYEQYF.

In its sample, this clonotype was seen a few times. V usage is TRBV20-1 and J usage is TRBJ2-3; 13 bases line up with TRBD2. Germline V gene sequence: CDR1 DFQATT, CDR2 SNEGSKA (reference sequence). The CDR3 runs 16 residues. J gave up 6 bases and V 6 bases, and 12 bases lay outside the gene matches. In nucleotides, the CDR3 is TGCAGTGCCCGCCTACTAGCGGGAGGGGTGGGCGATACGCAGTATTTT. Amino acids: CSARLLAGGVGDTQYF.

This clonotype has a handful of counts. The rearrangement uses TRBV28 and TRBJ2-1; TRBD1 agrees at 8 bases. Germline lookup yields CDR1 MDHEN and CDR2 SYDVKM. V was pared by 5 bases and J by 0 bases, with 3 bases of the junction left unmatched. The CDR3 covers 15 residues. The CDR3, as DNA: TGTGCCAGCAGTACTGACAGGGGCTCCTACAATGAGCAGTTCTTC. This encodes CASSTDRGSYNEQFF.

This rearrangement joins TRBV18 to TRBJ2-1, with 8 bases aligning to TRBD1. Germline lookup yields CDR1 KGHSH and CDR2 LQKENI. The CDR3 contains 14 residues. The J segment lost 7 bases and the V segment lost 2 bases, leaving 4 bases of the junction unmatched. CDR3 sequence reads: CASSPAGGQNEQFF. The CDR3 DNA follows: TGTGCCAGCTCACCAGCAGGGGGCCAAAATGAGCAGTTCTTC.

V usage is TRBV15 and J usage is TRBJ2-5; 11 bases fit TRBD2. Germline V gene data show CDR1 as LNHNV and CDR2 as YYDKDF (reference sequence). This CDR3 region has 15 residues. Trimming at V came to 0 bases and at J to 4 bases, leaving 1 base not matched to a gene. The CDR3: CATSRDSGGAETQYF. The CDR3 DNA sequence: TGTGCCACCAGCAGAGATAGCGGGGGGGCAGAGACCCAGTACTTC.

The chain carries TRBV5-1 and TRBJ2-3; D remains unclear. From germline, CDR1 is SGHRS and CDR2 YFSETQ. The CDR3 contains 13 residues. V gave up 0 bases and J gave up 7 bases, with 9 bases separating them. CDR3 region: CASSLEGSNTQYF. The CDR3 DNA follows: TGCGCCAGCAGCTTGGAAGGGTCGAATACGCAGTATTTT.

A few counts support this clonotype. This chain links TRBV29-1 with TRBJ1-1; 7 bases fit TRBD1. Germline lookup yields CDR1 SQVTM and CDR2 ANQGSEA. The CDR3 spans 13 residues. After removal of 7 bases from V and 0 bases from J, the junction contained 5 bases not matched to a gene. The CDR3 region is CSAEQGLNTEAFF. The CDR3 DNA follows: TGCAGCGCCGAACAGGGGTTGAACACTGAAGCTTTCTTT. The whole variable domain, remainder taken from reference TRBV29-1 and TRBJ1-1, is SAVISQKPSRDICQRGTSLTIQCQVDSQVTMMFWYRQQPGQSLTLIATANQGSEATYESGFVIDKFPISRPNLTFSTLTVSNMSPEDSSIYLCSAEQGLNTEAFFGQGTRLTVV.